These T cell receptor beta chains were read from a single sample in a study of long-term antiretroviral therapy in people with HIV. Libraries were prepared by immunoSEQ multiplex PCR; TCRdb keeps only in-frame clonotypes and omits some of them. The sample lists roughly 21,000 clones; around 79% were seen once. The sample in question was unsorted PBMCs, obtained 4.1 years after starting antiretroviral therapy. These receptors came from a woman in her forties with HIV. Both conserved end residues are part of each CDR3. The order of the fields is J gene, clone size, V gene, D gene, CDR3 DNA, CDR3 protein. A D gene is named only where the DNA matches it firmly. Only part of the rows carry a size: once, few, many, or a class if the clone is expanded.

j_call: TRBJ2-3
clone_size: NA
v_call: TRBV7-6
d_call: TRBD2
cdr3_nt: TGTGCCAGCAGCTTAGGGACTAGCACCAGATTTTCAGATACGCAGTATTTT
cdr3_aa: CASSLGTSTRFSDTQYF

j_call: TRBJ1-5
clone_size: few
v_call: TRBV7-9
d_call: TRBD1
cdr3_nt: TGTGCCAGCAGCCACGGGCAGCGACAGGGGTATAGCAATCAGCCCCAGCATTTT
cdr3_aa: CASSHGQRQGYSNQPQHF

j_call: TRBJ2-7
clone_size: once
v_call: TRBV2
d_call: TRBD2
cdr3_nt: TGTGCCAGCGGGGTGAGCGGGAGGTCACCGTACGAGCAGTACTTC
cdr3_aa: CASGVSGRSPYEQYF

j_call: TRBJ2-5
clone_size: NA
v_call: TRBV5-1
d_call: TRBD1
cdr3_nt: TGCGCCAGCAGCTTCCAGGGACAGTTACAAGAGACCCAGTACTTC
cdr3_aa: CASSFQGQLQETQYF

j_call: TRBJ1-5
clone_size: NA
v_call: TRBV5-6
d_call: NA
cdr3_nt: TGTGCCAGCAGCTTAAGTTGGACCCACAATCAGCCCCAGCATTTT
cdr3_aa: CASSLSWTHNQPQHF

j_call: TRBJ2-3
clone_size: NA
v_call: TRBV5-4
d_call: NA
cdr3_nt: TGTGCCAGCAGCTTGGAACTACTTAAAAGCACAGATACGCAGTATTTT
cdr3_aa: CASSLELLKSTDTQYF

j_call: TRBJ1-1
clone_size: NA
v_call: TRBV9
d_call: TRBD1
cdr3_nt: TGTGCCAGCAGCCCATCTGACAGGGTGGAGACTGAAGCTTTCTTT
cdr3_aa: CASSPSDRVETEAFF

j_call: TRBJ1-1
clone_size: NA
v_call: TRBV30
d_call: NA
cdr3_nt: TGTGCCTGGAGTGTCTCCGGAGGGAACACTGAAGCTTTCTTT
cdr3_aa: CAWSVSGGNTEAFF

j_call: TRBJ2-5
clone_size: NA
v_call: TRBV30
d_call: NA
cdr3_nt: TGTGCCTGTTCCCCTCAAGGAGAGACCCAGTACTTC
cdr3_aa: CACSPQGETQYF

j_call: TRBJ1-6
clone_size: NA
v_call: TRBV7-9
d_call: NA
cdr3_nt: TGTGCCAGCAGCGACGCTACACCCAATTCACCCCTCCACTTT
cdr3_aa: CASSDATPNSPLHF

j_call: TRBJ1-5
clone_size: few
v_call: TRBV19
d_call: TRBD1
cdr3_nt: TGTGCCAGTAGTTTGACAGGGGGCGGTGATCAGCCCCAGCATTTT
cdr3_aa: CASSLTGGGDQPQHF

j_call: TRBJ2-1
clone_size: NA
v_call: TRBV30
d_call: TRBD2
cdr3_nt: TGTGCCTGGAGGGAGACTAGCGGGAGTCGGGCTAGCAATGAGCAGTTCTTC
cdr3_aa: CAWRETSGSRASNEQFF

j_call: TRBJ2-1
clone_size: NA
v_call: TRBV29-1
d_call: TRBD2
cdr3_nt: TGCAGCGTTGCCCGACTAGCGGGAGAAAATGAGCAGTTCTTC
cdr3_aa: CSVARLAGENEQFF

j_call: TRBJ2-3
clone_size: NA
v_call: TRBV7-2
d_call: NA
cdr3_nt: TGTGCCAGCAGCCCAACTTGGGGGCCCGCCTACACAGATACGCAGTATTTT
cdr3_aa: CASSPTWGPAYTDTQYF

j_call: TRBJ2-7
clone_size: large
v_call: TRBV4-1
d_call: NA
cdr3_nt: TGCGCCAGCAGCCAAGGGGCCGGTTCCTACGAGCAGTACTTC
cdr3_aa: CASSQGAGSYEQYF

j_call: TRBJ2-1
clone_size: NA
v_call: TRBV5-1
d_call: NA
cdr3_nt: TGCGCCAGCAGCTGGTTAGGGGGGAATGAGCAGTTCTTC
cdr3_aa: CASSWLGGNEQFF

j_call: TRBJ2-5
clone_size: NA
v_call: TRBV7-9
d_call: NA
cdr3_nt: TGTGCCAGCAGCTTAGGGTCGCAGGTCCAAGAGACCCAGTACTTC
cdr3_aa: CASSLGSQVQETQYF

j_call: TRBJ1-2
clone_size: NA
v_call: TRBV19
d_call: NA
cdr3_nt: TGTGCCAGTAGTATAGATTTCCTCAGGGGCGTCTACAATGGCTACACCTTC
cdr3_aa: CASSIDFLRGVYNGYTF

j_call: TRBJ1-4
clone_size: NA
v_call: TRBV29-1
d_call: NA
cdr3_nt: TGCAGCGTGTATGGGGAAAAACTGTTTTTT
cdr3_aa: CSVYGEKLFF

j_call: TRBJ1-1
clone_size: few
v_call: TRBV10-2
d_call: TRBD1
cdr3_nt: TGCGCCAGTGGGACAGGGAAGGCTGAAGCTTTCTTT
cdr3_aa: CASGTGKAEAFF

j_call: TRBJ1-3
clone_size: once
v_call: TRBV10-2
d_call: NA
cdr3_nt: TGCGCCAGCAGTGATAACTCTGGAAACACCATATATTTT
cdr3_aa: CASSDNSGNTIYF

j_call: TRBJ2-3
clone_size: NA
v_call: TRBV5-1
d_call: TRBD1
cdr3_nt: TGCGCCAGCAGCTTGGAACCCGGCAGGGGGACAGATACGCAGTATTTT
cdr3_aa: CASSLEPGRGTDTQYF

j_call: TRBJ2-2
clone_size: NA
v_call: TRBV6-1
d_call: NA
cdr3_nt: TGTGCCAGCAGTGAAAGGGGAATGGGGGTTATAGTCTCCGGGGAGCTGTTTTTT
cdr3_aa: CASSERGMGVIVSGELFF

j_call: TRBJ1-1
clone_size: NA
v_call: TRBV7-9
d_call: NA
cdr3_nt: TGTGCCAGCAGCTTAGCTCCGGGACACGGCATGAACACTGAAGCTTTCTTT
cdr3_aa: CASSLAPGHGMNTEAFF

j_call: TRBJ2-2
clone_size: once
v_call: TRBV5-6
d_call: TRBD2
cdr3_nt: TGTGCCAGCAGCTTGGCCGGGGGGGCCGGCACCGGGGAGCTGTTTTTT
cdr3_aa: CASSLAGGAGTGELFF

j_call: TRBJ2-7
clone_size: NA
v_call: TRBV2
d_call: NA
cdr3_nt: TGTGCCAGCAGTGAAGCGCTTGCGGGCTGGGCCTACGAGCAGTACTTC
cdr3_aa: CASSEALAGWAYEQYF

j_call: TRBJ1-6
clone_size: few
v_call: TRBV19
d_call: TRBD1
cdr3_nt: TGTGCCAGTACCACGGACAGGTATTCACCCCTCCACTTT
cdr3_aa: CASTTDRYSPLHF

j_call: TRBJ2-6
clone_size: NA
v_call: TRBV21-1
d_call: NA
cdr3_nt: TGTGCCAGCAGAAAGGCCGGGACCCCCGTCACCGGGGCCAACGTCCTGACTTTC
cdr3_aa: CASRKAGTPVTGANVLTF

j_call: TRBJ1-2
clone_size: few
v_call: TRBV5-1
d_call: NA
cdr3_nt: TGCGCCAGCAGCGCATTTCAGACAGGCTATGGCTACACCTTC
cdr3_aa: CASSAFQTGYGYTF

j_call: TRBJ1-3
clone_size: NA
v_call: TRBV6-5
d_call: TRBD1
cdr3_nt: TGTGCCAGCAGACTCGACAGGGGGGAAAACACCATATATTTT
cdr3_aa: CASRLDRGENTIYF

j_call: TRBJ2-7
clone_size: NA
v_call: TRBV4-3
d_call: NA
cdr3_nt: TGCGCCAGCAGCCAAGATTGGGGACGGGGTCGCGACGAGCAGTACTTC
cdr3_aa: CASSQDWGRGRDEQYF

j_call: TRBJ1-1
clone_size: NA
v_call: TRBV2
d_call: TRBD1
cdr3_nt: TGTGCCAGCAGACCAACGGACAGGGGAGAGACTGAAGCTTTCTTT
cdr3_aa: CASRPTDRGETEAFF

j_call: TRBJ2-7
clone_size: NA
v_call: TRBV14
d_call: NA
cdr3_nt: TGTGCCAGCAGCCAAGTCATGGGAGGCGAGCAGTACTTC
cdr3_aa: CASSQVMGGEQYF

j_call: TRBJ2-1
clone_size: NA
v_call: TRBV2
d_call: TRBD1
cdr3_nt: TGTGCCAGCAGTAAGGACAGGGGAACCTACAATGAGCAGTTCTTC
cdr3_aa: CASSKDRGTYNEQFF

j_call: TRBJ2-1
clone_size: NA
v_call: TRBV9
d_call: TRBD2
cdr3_nt: TGTGCCAGCAGCGTAGGGGGTAGCGGGGGGTCATCCTACAATGAGCAGTTCTTC
cdr3_aa: CASSVGGSGGSSYNEQFF

j_call: TRBJ2-7
clone_size: NA
v_call: TRBV7-2
d_call: NA
cdr3_nt: TGTGCCAGCAGCTTAGGACGGGATTTACGTGGGCAGTACTTC
cdr3_aa: CASSLGRDLRGQYF

j_call: TRBJ2-5
clone_size: once
v_call: TRBV13
d_call: TRBD2
cdr3_nt: TGTGCCAGCAGCTCCCGACTAGCGGGGGGGCGGTTGAAAGAGACCCAGTACTTC
cdr3_aa: CASSSRLAGGRLKETQYF

j_call: TRBJ1-1
clone_size: few
v_call: TRBV19
d_call: NA
cdr3_nt: TGTGCCAGTATGGGGGCTGAAGCTTTCTTT
cdr3_aa: CASMGAEAFF

j_call: TRBJ2-3
clone_size: once
v_call: TRBV7-2
d_call: NA
cdr3_nt: TGTGCCAGCAGCTTGGCTGTGGGAAGATCTGGTACAGATACGCAGTATTTT
cdr3_aa: CASSLAVGRSGTDTQYF

j_call: TRBJ1-6
clone_size: few
v_call: TRBV7-2
d_call: NA
cdr3_nt: TGTGCCAGCAGCTTAGGGGGGGTTAGTTCACCCCTCCACTTT
cdr3_aa: CASSLGGVSSPLHF

j_call: TRBJ2-2
clone_size: NA
v_call: TRBV5-4
d_call: NA
cdr3_nt: TGTGCCAGCAGCGCCCAGGGGAAGCGGGGCGACACCGGGGAGCTGTTTTTT
cdr3_aa: CASSAQGKRGDTGELFF

j_call: TRBJ2-1
clone_size: NA
v_call: TRBV11-2
d_call: NA
cdr3_nt: TGTGCCAGCAGCCAGGGACCGTACAATGAGCAGTTCTTC
cdr3_aa: CASSQGPYNEQFF

j_call: TRBJ2-1
clone_size: NA
v_call: TRBV5-1
d_call: TRBD2
cdr3_nt: TGCGCCAGCAGCCCCTTTGCGGGAGGGCAGGATGAGCAGTTCTTC
cdr3_aa: CASSPFAGGQDEQFF

j_call: TRBJ2-1
clone_size: NA
v_call: TRBV19
d_call: TRBD2
cdr3_nt: TGTGCCAGTAGTATCGAGACTAGCGGAGCCGAGCAGTTCTTC
cdr3_aa: CASSIETSGAEQFF

j_call: TRBJ2-1
clone_size: NA
v_call: TRBV2
d_call: NA
cdr3_nt: TGTGCCGCCCTAAGCAATGAGCAGTTCTTC
cdr3_aa: CAALSNEQFF

j_call: TRBJ1-2
clone_size: NA
v_call: TRBV14
d_call: TRBD1
cdr3_nt: TGTGCCAGCAGCCACAGACAAGGGGGCGGTGGCTACACCTTC
cdr3_aa: CASSHRQGGGGYTF

j_call: TRBJ2-3
clone_size: NA
v_call: TRBV5-4
d_call: TRBD2
cdr3_nt: TGTGCCAGCAGCACCGGACTAGCTGAAGATACGCAGTATTTT
cdr3_aa: CASSTGLAEDTQYF

j_call: TRBJ2-3
clone_size: NA
v_call: TRBV5-6
d_call: NA
cdr3_nt: TGTGCCAGCAGCTCCTCACTGGCGACTAGCACAGATACGCAGTATTTT
cdr3_aa: CASSSSLATSTDTQYF

j_call: TRBJ2-1
clone_size: NA
v_call: TRBV6-1
d_call: NA
cdr3_nt: TGTGCCAGCAGTGAAGCGCTAATTCGGTTCTGGGAGCAGTTCTTC
cdr3_aa: CASSEALIRFWEQFF

j_call: TRBJ2-1
clone_size: few
v_call: TRBV7-9
d_call: NA
cdr3_nt: TGTGCCAGCACTACTCACAATGAGCAGTTCTTC
cdr3_aa: CASTTHNEQFF

j_call: TRBJ2-1
clone_size: NA
v_call: TRBV6-4
d_call: NA
cdr3_nt: TGTGCCAGCAGTGAGCGGAACAATGAGCAGTTCTTC
cdr3_aa: CASSERNNEQFF

j_call: TRBJ2-3
clone_size: NA
v_call: TRBV18
d_call: NA
cdr3_nt: TGTGCCAGCTCACCGTTACAGGGGAGGACAGATACGCAGTATTTT
cdr3_aa: CASSPLQGRTDTQYF

j_call: TRBJ1-3
clone_size: NA
v_call: TRBV7-9
d_call: NA
cdr3_nt: TGTGCCAGCAGCTTAGTGTATTCGGGGTTCTCTGGAAACACCATATATTTT
cdr3_aa: CASSLVYSGFSGNTIYF